The sequence of this T cell receptor beta chain was determined in a study of response to subunit inactivated influenza vaccine. The sample holds a few counts of this clonotype. Antigen specificity is unknown. Study observations and caveats: The study's authors posited that every seasonal influenza vaccination enlists few new T cells.

From the RT-PCR reads, TCRdb called clonotypes with MiXCR, one entry per CDR3 protein. Found here are around 190,000 distinct CDR3 sequences, around an eighth of them singletons; the top ten hold approximately 25%. Sequenced material: CD8+ T cells sorted from PBMCs, taken more than 4 days after vaccination. The sequence came from a man aged 45-65 years who received an inactivated influenza vaccine.

The DNA of the CDR3 is TGCAGCGTTGAAGATATGGACAGGGGGTCCTACGAGCAGTACTTC. Translated: CSVEDMDRGSYEQYF. This chain uses TRBV29-1 with TRBJ2-7, with 10 bases aligning to TRBD1. V lost 0 bases and J lost 1; bases outside the gene matches: 3. The CDR3 totals 15 residues. Germline-derived CDR1 and CDR2 are SQVTM and ANQGSEA.